A single T cell receptor (beta chain) is shown here with its context. V gave up 6 bases and J gave up 2 bases, with 16 bases separating them. There are 15 residues in the CDR3. Germline V gene data show CDR1 as MNHEY and CDR2 as SVGAGI. This entry comes from a study of cytomegalovirus exposure and HLA in healthy donors. When sampled, the donors appeared nominally healthy, though they likely had unrecorded immune exposures. The PCR ran on 60 Vbeta and 13 Jbeta primers. Only in-frame clones appear in the TCRdb table, and some are missing; sequencing was by immunoSEQ multiplex PCR. Of 110,000 or so clones listed, 77% are singletons.

Sequenced material: PBMCs. V is TRBV6-5 and J is TRBJ1-2; no clear D gene. The receptor was isolated from a man aged 18 to 29 in good health and CMV-seropositive. This CDR3 reads CASRREAGLNYGYTF. The CDR3 region has the DNA TGTGCCAGCAGACGGGAGGCAGGACTCAACTATGGCTACACCTTC.